This is a list of T cell receptor beta chains from one sample in a study of cytomegalovirus exposure and HLA in healthy donors. The protocol was immunoSEQ multiplex PCR, while the TCRdb copy is restricted to in-frame clones and leaves out a portion. Counted here are about 100,000 clones, around 62% occurring once; the ten biggest clones make up approximately 3.8%. The specimen sequenced was PBMCs. Every receptor here comes from a man aged 25 to 45 in good health and CMV-seropositive. Each CDR3 is given without its conserved first and last residue. Each record gives: J gene, V gene, D gene, CDR3 protein. The D gene is left open where the match is weak.

j_call: TRBJ2-5; v_call: TRBV2; d_call: .; cdr3_aa: ASMTHSNQETQY
j_call: .; v_call: TRBV19; d_call: TRBD1; cdr3_aa: ASSKGQLYEQY
j_call: .; v_call: TRBV7-9; d_call: TRBD2; cdr3_aa: ASSRGTSFYEQY
j_call: TRBJ2-3; v_call: TRBV2; d_call: TRBD2; cdr3_aa: ASSASGGSNTQY
j_call: TRBJ1-2; v_call: TRBV2; d_call: .; cdr3_aa: ASSVGRSVSGYT
j_call: TRBJ1-4; v_call: TRBV11-2; d_call: TRBD1; cdr3_aa: ASSIIQGAFEKLF
j_call: TRBJ2-1; v_call: TRBV7-6; d_call: .; cdr3_aa: ASSLEITYNEQF
j_call: TRBJ2-1; v_call: TRBV5-6; d_call: TRBD1; cdr3_aa: ASSSTGGSYNEQF
j_call: TRBJ1-5; v_call: TRBV2; d_call: .; cdr3_aa: ASSDRDIDQPQH
j_call: TRBJ2-5; v_call: TRBV6-5; d_call: TRBD1; cdr3_aa: ASSGTGMVGETQY
j_call: TRBJ1-2; v_call: TRBV6-5; d_call: TRBD1; cdr3_aa: ASSSPTGLANYGYT
j_call: TRBJ2-1; v_call: TRBV10-3; d_call: TRBD2; cdr3_aa: AISLSPSGGAEQF
j_call: TRBJ2-7; v_call: TRBV7-8; d_call: TRBD2; cdr3_aa: ASSLTTSGGWGEQY
j_call: TRBJ2-7; v_call: TRBV6-1; d_call: .; cdr3_aa: ASSEFYWGAHEQY
j_call: TRBJ2-1; v_call: TRBV5-6; d_call: .; cdr3_aa: ASSPVSQGSEQF
j_call: TRBJ2-7; v_call: TRBV7-8; d_call: TRBD2; cdr3_aa: ASSQGLDVIHEQY
j_call: TRBJ1-1; v_call: TRBV2; d_call: .; cdr3_aa: ASSARVVTEAF
j_call: TRBJ1-1; v_call: TRBV4-1; d_call: .; cdr3_aa: ASSLLPGTPAEAF
j_call: TRBJ1-6; v_call: TRBV6-5; d_call: TRBD1; cdr3_aa: ASSLTGFNSPLH
j_call: TRBJ1-2; v_call: TRBV7-2; d_call: .; cdr3_aa: ASSLSPFLLVGYT
j_call: TRBJ2-2; v_call: TRBV6-1; d_call: .; cdr3_aa: ASRPGRGTGELF
j_call: TRBJ2-1; v_call: TRBV5-1; d_call: .; cdr3_aa: ASSQFIQGGYNEQF
j_call: TRBJ1-2; v_call: TRBV10-3; d_call: .; cdr3_aa: AISVQESYT
j_call: TRBJ2-7; v_call: TRBV7-9; d_call: .; cdr3_aa: ASSPPGTYEQY
j_call: TRBJ1-2; v_call: TRBV4-1; d_call: .; cdr3_aa: ASSQARGGLGYT
j_call: TRBJ2-3; v_call: TRBV5-1; d_call: TRBD2; cdr3_aa: ASSLTTSADTQY
j_call: TRBJ2-3; v_call: TRBV6-1; d_call: TRBD2; cdr3_aa: ASSEVAGGPDTQY
j_call: TRBJ1-6; v_call: TRBV27; d_call: .; cdr3_aa: ASSLLPLH
j_call: TRBJ2-1; v_call: TRBV7-9; d_call: TRBD2; cdr3_aa: ASRSLAGPHNEQF
j_call: TRBJ2-1; v_call: TRBV5-1; d_call: TRBD1; cdr3_aa: ASNEGASYNEQF
j_call: TRBJ2-2; v_call: TRBV5-8; d_call: TRBD1; cdr3_aa: ASSPTGQGELGELF
j_call: TRBJ1-2; v_call: TRBV7-9; d_call: .; cdr3_aa: ASSLAGTEGTYGYT
j_call: TRBJ2-2; v_call: TRBV7-9; d_call: .; cdr3_aa: ASSPTRQGTGELF
j_call: TRBJ1-3; v_call: TRBV19; d_call: .; cdr3_aa: ASSIPGLLGNTIY
j_call: TRBJ2-7; v_call: TRBV30; d_call: TRBD2; cdr3_aa: AWSVLAGYEQY
j_call: TRBJ1-2; v_call: TRBV6-5; d_call: TRBD1; cdr3_aa: ASSLGTGSAGYT
j_call: TRBJ2-5; v_call: TRBV9; d_call: TRBD1; cdr3_aa: ASSVGTAQETQY
j_call: TRBJ1-2; v_call: TRBV14; d_call: .; cdr3_aa: ASSSISGVSYT
j_call: TRBJ2-7; v_call: TRBV9; d_call: TRBD2; cdr3_aa: ASSVSGGASGYEQY
j_call: TRBJ2-3; v_call: TRBV6-5; d_call: .; cdr3_aa: ASSSPRVTDTQY
j_call: TRBJ1-1; v_call: TRBV19; d_call: .; cdr3_aa: ASMGSTEAF
j_call: TRBJ1-1; v_call: TRBV5-1; d_call: .; cdr3_aa: ASSLAVNTEAF
j_call: TRBJ2-7; v_call: TRBV4-1; d_call: TRBD1; cdr3_aa: ASSSQPGQGVHEQY
j_call: TRBJ2-3; v_call: TRBV6-6; d_call: .; cdr3_aa: ASSPRLKTPTDTQY
j_call: TRBJ2-2; v_call: TRBV9; d_call: .; cdr3_aa: ASSPDYTGELF
j_call: TRBJ2-2; v_call: TRBV6-4; d_call: .; cdr3_aa: ASSAGANTGELF
j_call: TRBJ2-2; v_call: TRBV14; d_call: .; cdr3_aa: ASRLGGSVTGELF
j_call: TRBJ2-1; v_call: TRBV6-4; d_call: TRBD2; cdr3_aa: ASSELAGINEQF
j_call: TRBJ2-1; v_call: TRBV10-1; d_call: TRBD1; cdr3_aa: ASSLTGEAEQF
j_call: TRBJ1-1; v_call: TRBV4-2; d_call: .; cdr3_aa: ASSQDLRSQNTEAF
j_call: TRBJ1-2; v_call: TRBV5-1; d_call: TRBD1; cdr3_aa: ASSLTGGSYGYT
j_call: TRBJ2-2; v_call: TRBV6-1; d_call: .; cdr3_aa: ASSPGSVTGELF
j_call: TRBJ2-7; v_call: TRBV19; d_call: .; cdr3_aa: ASSKGDEQY
j_call: TRBJ2-1; v_call: TRBV14; d_call: TRBD2; cdr3_aa: ASSQLAGGLDEQF
j_call: TRBJ1-5; v_call: TRBV6-6; d_call: TRBD1; cdr3_aa: ASSYSQGESNQPQH
j_call: TRBJ2-7; v_call: TRBV5-1; d_call: .; cdr3_aa: ASSLEGSYEQY
j_call: .; v_call: TRBV5-1; d_call: .; cdr3_aa: ASSSGQGTYEQY
j_call: TRBJ1-5; v_call: TRBV10-2; d_call: TRBD1; cdr3_aa: ASSGLGQGGGNQPQH
j_call: TRBJ2-7; v_call: TRBV5-4; d_call: .; cdr3_aa: ASSSIQGSEQY
j_call: TRBJ2-7; v_call: TRBV20-1; d_call: .; cdr3_aa: SAYSLREQY